This record looks at one TCR beta chain sequence and its context. The antigen is unknown. The V and J ends lost 4 bases and 0 bases, in that order; junction bases with no gene match: 12. The CDR3 spans 19 residues. Germline loops: CDR1 MDHEN, CDR2 SYDVKM. These data come from a study of T cells in Graves' hyperthyroidism and ophthalmopathy. Across the study: Specimen type is peripheral blood, collected at initial diagnosis prior to any treatment. Findings and caveats of the study: Ophthalmopathy onset followed model prediction by a median about seven months. Most thyroid clonotypes expanded above 0.001 appeared in blood too.

In making diagnoses, clinical symptoms, serum thyroxine and TRAb, thyroid ultrasound and orbital computed tomography were all used. RNA transcripts gave rise to amplified TCR beta CDR3 regions. TCR CDR3 underwent first-round RT-PCR with the HTBI primer set. Each CDR3 protein is one row after TCRdb ran MiXCR on the multiplex PCR reads. The repertoire includes around 690,000 distinct CDR3 sequences, approximately 15% of them detected once, and around 15% sits in the top ten. This receptor was obtained from a man aged 45-65 years with Graves' hyperthyroidism. Input material: blood. The V and J genes are TRBV28 and TRBJ2-6; 7 nucleotides align to TRBD1. The CDR3 spells CASSSPTGSLFSGANVLTF. DNA of the CDR3: TGTGCCAGCAGTTCACCGACAGGGTCCTTATTCTCTGGGGCCAACGTCCTGACTTTC.